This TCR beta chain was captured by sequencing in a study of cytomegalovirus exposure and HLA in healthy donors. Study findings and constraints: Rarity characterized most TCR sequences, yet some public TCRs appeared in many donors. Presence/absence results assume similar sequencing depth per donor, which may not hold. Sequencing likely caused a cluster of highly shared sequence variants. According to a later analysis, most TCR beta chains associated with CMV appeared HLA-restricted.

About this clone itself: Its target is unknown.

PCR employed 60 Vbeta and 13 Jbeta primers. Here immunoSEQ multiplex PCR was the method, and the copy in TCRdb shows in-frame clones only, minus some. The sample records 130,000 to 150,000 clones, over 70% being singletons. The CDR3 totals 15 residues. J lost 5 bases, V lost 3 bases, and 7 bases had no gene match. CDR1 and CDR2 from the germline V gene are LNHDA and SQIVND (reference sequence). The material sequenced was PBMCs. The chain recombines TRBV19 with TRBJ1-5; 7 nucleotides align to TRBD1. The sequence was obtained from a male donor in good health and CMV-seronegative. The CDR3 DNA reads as TGTGCCAGTAGTATTTATCCGGGACAGTATCAGCCCCAGCATTTT. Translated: CASSIYPGQYQPQHF.